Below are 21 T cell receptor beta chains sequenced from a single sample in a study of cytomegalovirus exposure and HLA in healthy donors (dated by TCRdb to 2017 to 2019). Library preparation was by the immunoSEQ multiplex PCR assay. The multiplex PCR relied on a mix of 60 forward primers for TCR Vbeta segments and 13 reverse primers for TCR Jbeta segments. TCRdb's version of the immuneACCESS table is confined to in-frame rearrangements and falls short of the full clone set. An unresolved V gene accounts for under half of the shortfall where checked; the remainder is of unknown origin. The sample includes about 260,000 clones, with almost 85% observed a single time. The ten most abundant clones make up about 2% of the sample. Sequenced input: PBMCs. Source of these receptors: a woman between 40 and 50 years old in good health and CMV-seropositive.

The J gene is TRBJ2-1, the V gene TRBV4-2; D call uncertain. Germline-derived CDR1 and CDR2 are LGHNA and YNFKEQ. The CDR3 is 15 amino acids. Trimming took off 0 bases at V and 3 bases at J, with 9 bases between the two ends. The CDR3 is CASSQDRIIYNEQFF. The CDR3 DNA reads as TGTGCCAGCAGCCAAGATCGTATAATCTACAATGAGCAGTTCTTC.

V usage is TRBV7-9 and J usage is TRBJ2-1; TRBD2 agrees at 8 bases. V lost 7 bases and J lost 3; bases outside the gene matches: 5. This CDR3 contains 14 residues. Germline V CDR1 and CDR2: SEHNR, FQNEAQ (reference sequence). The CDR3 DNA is TGTGCCAGCAACGAACTAGCGGACTACAATGAGCAGTTCTTC. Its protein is CASNELADYNEQFF. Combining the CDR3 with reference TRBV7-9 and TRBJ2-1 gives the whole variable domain DTGVSQNPRHKITKRGQNVTFRCDPISEHNRLYWYRQTLGQGPEFLTYFQNEAQLEKSRLLSDRFSAERPKGSFSTLEIQRTEQGDSAMYLCASNELADYNEQFFGPGTRLTVL.

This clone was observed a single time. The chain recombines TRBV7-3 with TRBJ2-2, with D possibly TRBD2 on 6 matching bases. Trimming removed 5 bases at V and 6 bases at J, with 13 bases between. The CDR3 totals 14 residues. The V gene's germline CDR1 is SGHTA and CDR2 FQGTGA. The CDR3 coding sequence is TGTGCCAGCAGCCAAACTAGCTGGGCCGGGGAGCTGTTTTTT. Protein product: CASSQTSWAGELFF.

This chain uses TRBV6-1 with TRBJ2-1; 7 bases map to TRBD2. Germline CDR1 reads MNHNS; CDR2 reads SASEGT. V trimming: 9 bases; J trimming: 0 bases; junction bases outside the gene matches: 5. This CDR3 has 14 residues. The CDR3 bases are TGTGCCAGTTCACTAGCGACCTCCTACAATGAGCAGTTCTTC. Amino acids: CASSLATSYNEQFF.

As DNA, the CDR3 is TGTGCCAGCAGCTTCCGGACTAGCGGGAGGGCCTCTGGCTACGAGCAGTACTTC. Translating it yields CASSFRTSGRASGYEQYF. The rearrangement links TRBV7-2 to TRBJ2-7, with TRBD2 identical over 15 bases. Germline V gene lookup returns CDR1 SGHTA and CDR2 FQGNSA. The junction had 9 bases not matched to a gene; V was cut back by 3 bases and J by 3 bases. CDR3 length equals 18 residues. Together with reference TRBV7-2 and TRBJ2-7, the CDR3 gives the full variable domain: GAGVSQSPSNKVTEKGKDVELRCDPISGHTALYWYRQSLGQGLEFLIYFQGNSAPDKSGLPSDRFSAERTGGSVSTLTIQRTQQEDSAVYLCASSFRTSGRASGYEQYFGPGTRLTVT.

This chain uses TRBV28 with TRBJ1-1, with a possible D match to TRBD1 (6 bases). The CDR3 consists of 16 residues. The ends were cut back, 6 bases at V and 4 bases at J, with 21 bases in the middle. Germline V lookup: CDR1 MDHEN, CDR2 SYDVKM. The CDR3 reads CASRLSRGGGGTEAFF. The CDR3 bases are TGTGCCAGCAGACTGTCCAGGGGCGGGGGCGGCACTGAAGCTTTCTTT.

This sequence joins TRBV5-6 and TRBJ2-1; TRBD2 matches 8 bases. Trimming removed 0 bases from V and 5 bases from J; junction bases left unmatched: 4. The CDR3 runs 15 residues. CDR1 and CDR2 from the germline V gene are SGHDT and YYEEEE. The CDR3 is CASSLELAENNEQFF. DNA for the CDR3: TGTGCCAGCAGCTTGGAACTAGCGGAGAACAATGAGCAGTTCTTC.

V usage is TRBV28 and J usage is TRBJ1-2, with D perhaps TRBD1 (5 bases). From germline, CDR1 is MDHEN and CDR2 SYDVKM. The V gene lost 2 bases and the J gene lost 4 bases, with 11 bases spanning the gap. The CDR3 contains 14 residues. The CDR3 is CASSLIQGLYGYTF. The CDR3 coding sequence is TGTGCCAGCAGTTTAATCCAGGGACTCTATGGCTACACCTTC.

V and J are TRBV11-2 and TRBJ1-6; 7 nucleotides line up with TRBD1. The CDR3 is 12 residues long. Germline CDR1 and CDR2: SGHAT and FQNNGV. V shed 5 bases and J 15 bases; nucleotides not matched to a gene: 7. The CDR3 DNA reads TGTGCCAGCAGCGTATCAGGGGGTGTCCTCCACTTT. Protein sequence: CASSVSGGVLHF.

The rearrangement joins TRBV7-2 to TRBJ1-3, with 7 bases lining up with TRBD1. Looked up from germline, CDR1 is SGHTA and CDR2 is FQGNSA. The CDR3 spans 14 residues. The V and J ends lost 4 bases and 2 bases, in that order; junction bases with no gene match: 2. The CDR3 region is CASSSGTAGNTIYF. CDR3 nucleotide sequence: TGTGCCAGCAGCTCAGGGACAGCTGGAAACACCATATATTTT.

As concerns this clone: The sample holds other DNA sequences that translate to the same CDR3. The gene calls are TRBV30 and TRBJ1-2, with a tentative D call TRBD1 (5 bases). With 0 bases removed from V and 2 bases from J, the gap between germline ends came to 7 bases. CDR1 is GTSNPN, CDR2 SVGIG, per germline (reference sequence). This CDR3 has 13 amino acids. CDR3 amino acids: CAWSVRQNYGYTF. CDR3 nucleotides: TGTGCCTGGAGTGTCAGACAGAACTATGGCTACACCTTC.

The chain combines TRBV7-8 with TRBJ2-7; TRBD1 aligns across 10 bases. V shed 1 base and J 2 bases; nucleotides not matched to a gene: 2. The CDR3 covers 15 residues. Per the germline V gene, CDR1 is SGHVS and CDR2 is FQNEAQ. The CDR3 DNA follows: TGTGCCAGCAGCTTAGACGGACAGGGGGCCTACGAGCAGTACTTC. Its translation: CASSLDGQGAYEQYF.

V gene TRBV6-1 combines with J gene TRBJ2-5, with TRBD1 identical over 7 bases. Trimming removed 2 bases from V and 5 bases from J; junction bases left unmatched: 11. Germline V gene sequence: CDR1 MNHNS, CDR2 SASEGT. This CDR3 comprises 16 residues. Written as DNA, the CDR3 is TGTGCCAGCAGTGAAAGATTTGGACAGGTCGGGGAGACCCAGTACTTC. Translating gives CASSERFGQVGETQYF.

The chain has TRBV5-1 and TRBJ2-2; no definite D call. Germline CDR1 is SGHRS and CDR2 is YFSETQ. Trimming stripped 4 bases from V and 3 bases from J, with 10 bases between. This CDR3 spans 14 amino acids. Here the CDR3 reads CASSRSLDTGELFF. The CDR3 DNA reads TGCGCCAGCAGCCGGTCGTTGGACACCGGGGAGCTGTTTTTT.

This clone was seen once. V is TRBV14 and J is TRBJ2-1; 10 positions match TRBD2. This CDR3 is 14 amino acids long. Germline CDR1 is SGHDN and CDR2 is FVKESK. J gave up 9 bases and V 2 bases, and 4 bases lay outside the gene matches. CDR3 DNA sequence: TGTGCCAGCAGCCAACGGACTAGCGGCAGTGAGCAGTTCTTC. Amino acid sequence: CASSQRTSGSEQFF. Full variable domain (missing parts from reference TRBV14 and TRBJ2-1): EAGVTQFPSHSVIEKGQTVTLRCDPISGHDNLYWYRRVMGKEIKFLLHFVKESKQDESGMPNNRFLAERTGGTYSTLKVQPAELEDSGVYFCASSQRTSGSEQFFGPGTRLTVL.

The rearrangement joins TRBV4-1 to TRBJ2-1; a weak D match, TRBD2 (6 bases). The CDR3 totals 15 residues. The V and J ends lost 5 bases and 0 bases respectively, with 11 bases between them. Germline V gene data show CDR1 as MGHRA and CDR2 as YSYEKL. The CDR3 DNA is TGCGCCAGCAGCGGCGGGGATAGCTCCTACAATGAGCAGTTCTTC. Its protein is CASSGGDSSYNEQFF.

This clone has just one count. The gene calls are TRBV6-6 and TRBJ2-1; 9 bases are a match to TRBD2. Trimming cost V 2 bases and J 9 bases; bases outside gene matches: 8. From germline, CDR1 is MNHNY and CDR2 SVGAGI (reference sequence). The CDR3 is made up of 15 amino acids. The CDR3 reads CASSYVREGHGEQFF. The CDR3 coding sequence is TGTGCCAGCAGTTACGTGCGGGAGGGCCACGGTGAGCAGTTCTTC.

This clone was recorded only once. The CDR3 sequence is CAIGTDDPSYEQYF. The DNA for the CDR3 is TGTGCCATCGGGACAGACGACCCCTCATACGAGCAGTACTTC. This chain connects TRBV2 to TRBJ2-7; TRBD1 matches at 7 bases. CDR3 length equals 14 residues. Germline V gives CDR1 SNHLY, CDR2 FYNNEI. V trimming: 10 bases; J trimming: 4 bases; junction bases outside the gene matches: 13. The whole variable domain, filled in from reference TRBV2 and TRBJ2-7, reads EPEVTQTPSHQVTQMGQEVILRCVPISNHLYFYWYRQILGQKVEFLVSFYNNEISEKSEIFDDQFSVERPDGSNFTLKIRSTKLEDSAMYFCAIGTDDPSYEQYFGPGTRLTVT.

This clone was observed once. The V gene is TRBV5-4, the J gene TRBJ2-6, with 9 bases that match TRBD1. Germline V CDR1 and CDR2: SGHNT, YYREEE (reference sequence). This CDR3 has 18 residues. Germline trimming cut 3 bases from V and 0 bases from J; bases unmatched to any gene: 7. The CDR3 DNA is TGTGCCAGCAGCTCGCCGGGACAGGGTATCTCTGGGGCCAACGTCCTGACTTTC. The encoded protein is CASSSPGQGISGANVLTF.

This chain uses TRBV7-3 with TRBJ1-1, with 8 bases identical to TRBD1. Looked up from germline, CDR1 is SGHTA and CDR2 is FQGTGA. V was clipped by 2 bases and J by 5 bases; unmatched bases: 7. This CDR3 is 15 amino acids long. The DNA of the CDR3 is TGTGCCAGCAGCTTAGTCTCAGGGGGCAGGACTGAAGCTTTCTTT. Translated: CASSLVSGGRTEAFF.

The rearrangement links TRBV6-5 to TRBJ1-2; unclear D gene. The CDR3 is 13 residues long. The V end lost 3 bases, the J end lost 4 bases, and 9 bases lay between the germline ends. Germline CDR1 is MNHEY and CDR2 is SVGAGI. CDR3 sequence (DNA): TGTGCCAGCAGTTATCCGGGGAGCTATGGCTACACCTTC. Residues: CASSYPGSYGYTF.